Below are 5 T cell receptor beta chains sequenced from a single sample in a study of cytomegalovirus exposure and HLA in healthy donors. Primers included in the PCR were 60 Vbeta and 13 Jbeta primers. Repertoires were generated with immunoSEQ multiplex PCR, while TCRdb's copy carries only in-frame clones and drops some. The profile shows some 190,000 clones, roughly four fifths of them singletons. Sample: PBMCs. The receptors come from a woman in her twenties or thirties in good health and CMV-seropositive.

This clone has more than one count but fewer than ten. The chain combines TRBV7-3 with TRBJ1-2, with D possibly being TRBD1 (6 bases). The CDR3 length is 13 residues. V lost 2 bases to trimming and J lost 8 bases, with 12 bases between them. The V gene's germline CDR1 is SGHTA and CDR2 FQGTGA. The CDR3 bases are TGTGCCAGCAGCTTACCGGGGGGGCTAGGCTACACCTTC. Its translation is CASSLPGGLGYTF. Filled out from reference TRBV7-3 and TRBJ1-2, the complete variable domain reads GAGVSQTPSNKVTEKGKYVELRCDPISGHTALYWYRQSLGQGPEFLIYFQGTGAADDSGLPNDRFFAVRPEGSVSTLKIQRTERGDSAVYLCASSLPGGLGYTFGSGTRLTVV.

The rearrangement links TRBV30 to TRBJ2-5, with unresolved D. The V end lost 0 bases, the J end lost 5 bases, and 10 bases lay between the germline ends. CDR3 size: 13 residues. Germline assignment: CDR1 GTSNPN and CDR2 SVGIG (reference sequence). As DNA, the CDR3 is TGTGCCTGGAGTGTTAGAACGTCGGAGACCCAGTACTTC. Amino acids: CAWSVRTSETQYF.

This sequence joins TRBV10-3 and TRBJ1-1; TRBD1 agrees at 11 bases. The CDR3 has 15 residues. The V gene's germline CDR1 is ENHRY and CDR2 SYGVKD. V lost 8 bases, J lost 1 base, and 6 bases stayed unmatched. Written as DNA, the CDR3 is TGTGCCATCCACAAGGGGACAGGGGGGAACACTGAAGCTTTCTTT. Translation: CAIHKGTGGNTEAFF.

This chain joins TRBV20-1 and TRBJ1-1; 8 bases are shared with TRBD1. After removal of 7 bases from V and 6 bases from J, the junction contained 4 bases not matched to a gene. Germline values: CDR1 DFQATT, CDR2 SNEGSKA (reference sequence). The CDR3 totals 11 residues. The CDR3 DNA reads TGCAGTGTATTGGGACAGGCTGAAGCTTTCTTT. This codes for CSVLGQAEAFF.

The chain couples TRBV4-1 to TRBJ1-4, with TRBD1 identical over 9 bases. This CDR3 comprises 15 residues. Germline V CDR1 and CDR2: MGHRA, YSYEKL. The V gene end was trimmed by 5 bases and the J gene end by 8 bases; junction bases not matched to a gene: 9. As DNA, the CDR3 is TGCGCCAGCAGCTCCCGGACAGGGGATGAGGAAAAACTGTTTTTT. It codes for CASSSRTGDEEKLFF.